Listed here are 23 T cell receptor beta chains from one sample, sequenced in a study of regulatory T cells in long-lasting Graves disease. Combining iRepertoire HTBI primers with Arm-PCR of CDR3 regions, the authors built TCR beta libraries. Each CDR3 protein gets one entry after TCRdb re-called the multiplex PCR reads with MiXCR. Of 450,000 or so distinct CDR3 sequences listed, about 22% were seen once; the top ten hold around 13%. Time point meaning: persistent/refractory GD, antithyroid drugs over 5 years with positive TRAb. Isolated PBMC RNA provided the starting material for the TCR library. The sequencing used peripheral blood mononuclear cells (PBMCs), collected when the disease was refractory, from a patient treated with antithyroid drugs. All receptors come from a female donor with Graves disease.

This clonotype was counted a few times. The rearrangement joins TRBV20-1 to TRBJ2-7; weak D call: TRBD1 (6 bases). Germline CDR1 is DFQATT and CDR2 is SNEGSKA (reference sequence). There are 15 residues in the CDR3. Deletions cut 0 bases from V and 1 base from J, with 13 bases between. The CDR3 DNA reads TGCAGTGCTAGAGATGGGGCGAGGGGGTCCTACGAGCAGTACTTC. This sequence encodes CSARDGARGSYEQYF.

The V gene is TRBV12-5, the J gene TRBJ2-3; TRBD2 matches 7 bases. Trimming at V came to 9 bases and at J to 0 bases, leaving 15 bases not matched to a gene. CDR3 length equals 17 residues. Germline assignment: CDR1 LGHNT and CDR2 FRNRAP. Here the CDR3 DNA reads TGTGCTAGGCCCCCCCGCGGGGGTCTCCCAAGCACAGATACGCAGTATTTT. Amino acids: CARPPRGGLPSTDTQYF.

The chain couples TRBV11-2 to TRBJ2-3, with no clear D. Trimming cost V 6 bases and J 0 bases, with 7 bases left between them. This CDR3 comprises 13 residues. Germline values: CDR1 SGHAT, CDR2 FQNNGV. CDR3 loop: CASRQTSTDTQYF. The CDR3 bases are TGTGCCAGCAGGCAAACTAGCACAGATACGCAGTATTTT.

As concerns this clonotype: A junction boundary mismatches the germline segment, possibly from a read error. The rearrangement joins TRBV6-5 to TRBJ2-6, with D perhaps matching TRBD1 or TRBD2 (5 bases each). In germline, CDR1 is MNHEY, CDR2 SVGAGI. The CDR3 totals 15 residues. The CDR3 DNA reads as TGTGCCAGCAGTTTGGGGAGCTCTGGGGCCGACGTCCTGACTTTC. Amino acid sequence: CASSLGSSGADVLTF.

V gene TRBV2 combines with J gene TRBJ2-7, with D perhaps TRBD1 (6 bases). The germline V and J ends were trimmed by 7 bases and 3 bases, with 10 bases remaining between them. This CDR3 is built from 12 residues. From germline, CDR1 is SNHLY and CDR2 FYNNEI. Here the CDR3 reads CASTDSNYEQYF. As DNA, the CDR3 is TGTGCCAGCACGGACAGTAACTACGAGCAGTACTTC.

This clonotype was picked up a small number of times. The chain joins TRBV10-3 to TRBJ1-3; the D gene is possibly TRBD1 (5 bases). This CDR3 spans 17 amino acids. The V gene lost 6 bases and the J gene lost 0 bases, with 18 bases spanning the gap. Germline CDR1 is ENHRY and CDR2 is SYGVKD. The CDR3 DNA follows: TGTGCCATCAGCCGCCTGGCAGGGACCAACTCTGGAAACACCATATATTTT. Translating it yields CAISRLAGTNSGNTIYF.

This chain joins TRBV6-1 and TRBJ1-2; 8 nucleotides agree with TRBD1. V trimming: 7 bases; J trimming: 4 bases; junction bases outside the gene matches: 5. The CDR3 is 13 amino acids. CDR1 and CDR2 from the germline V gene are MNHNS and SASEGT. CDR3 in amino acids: CASTDRGGYGYTF. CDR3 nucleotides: TGTGCCAGCACCGACAGGGGTGGCTATGGCTACACCTTC.

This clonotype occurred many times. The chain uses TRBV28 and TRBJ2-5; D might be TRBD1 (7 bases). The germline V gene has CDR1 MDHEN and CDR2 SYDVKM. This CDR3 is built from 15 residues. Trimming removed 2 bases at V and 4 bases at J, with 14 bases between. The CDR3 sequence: CASSLSRQGGETQYF. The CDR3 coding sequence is TGTGCCAGCAGTTTAAGCCGACAGGGAGGAGAGACCCAGTACTTC.

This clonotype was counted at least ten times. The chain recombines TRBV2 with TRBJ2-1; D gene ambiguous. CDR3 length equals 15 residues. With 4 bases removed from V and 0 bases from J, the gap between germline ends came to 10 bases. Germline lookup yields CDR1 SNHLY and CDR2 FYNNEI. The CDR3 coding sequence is TGTGCCAGCAGTGTAAGGAGACCCTCCTACAATGAGCAGTTCTTC. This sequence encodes CASSVRRPSYNEQFF.

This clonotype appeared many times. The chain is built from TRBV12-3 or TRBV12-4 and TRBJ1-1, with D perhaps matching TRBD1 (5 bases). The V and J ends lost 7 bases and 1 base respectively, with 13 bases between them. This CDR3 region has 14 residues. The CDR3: CASTLRQTNTEAFF. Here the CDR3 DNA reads TGTGCCAGCACGTTGCGACAGACGAACACTGAAGCTTTCTTT.

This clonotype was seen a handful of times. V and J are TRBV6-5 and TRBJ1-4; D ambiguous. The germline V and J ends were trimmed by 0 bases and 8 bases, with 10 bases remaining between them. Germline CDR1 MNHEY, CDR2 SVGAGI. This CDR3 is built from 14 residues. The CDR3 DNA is TGTGCCAGCAGTTACTCCCTCGATGGGGAAAAACTGTTTTTT. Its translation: CASSYSLDGEKLFF.

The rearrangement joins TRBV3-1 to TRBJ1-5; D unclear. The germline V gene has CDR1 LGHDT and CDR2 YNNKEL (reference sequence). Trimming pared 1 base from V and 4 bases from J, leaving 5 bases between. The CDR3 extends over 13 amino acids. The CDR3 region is CASSQGVNQPQHF. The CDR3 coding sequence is TGTGCCAGCAGCCAAGGCGTTAATCAGCCCCAGCATTTT. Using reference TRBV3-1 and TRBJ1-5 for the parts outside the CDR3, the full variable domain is DTAVSQTPKYLVTQMGNDKSIKCEQNLGHDTMYWYKQDSKKFLKIMFSYNNKELIINETVPNRFSPKSPDKAHLNLHINSLELGDSAVYFCASSQGVNQPQHFGDGTRLSIL.

The CDR3 coding sequence is TGCGCCAGCAGCTTTGGCGACAGGGGCCAAGTGGGCGGGGAGCTGTTTTTT. Its translation is CASSFGDRGQVGGELFF. V is TRBV5-1 and J is TRBJ2-2; the match to TRBD1 covers 8 bases. Germline CDR1 is SGHRS and CDR2 is YFSETQ. The CDR3 totals 17 residues. Trimming at V came to 2 bases and at J to 7 bases, leaving 13 bases not matched to a gene.

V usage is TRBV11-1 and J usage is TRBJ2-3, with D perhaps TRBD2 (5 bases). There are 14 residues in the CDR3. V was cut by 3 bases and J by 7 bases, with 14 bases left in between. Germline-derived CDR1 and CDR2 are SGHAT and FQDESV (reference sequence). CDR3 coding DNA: TGTGCCAGCAGCTTTGAGGGCCCCCGGAATACGCAGTATTTT. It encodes CASSFEGPRNTQYF. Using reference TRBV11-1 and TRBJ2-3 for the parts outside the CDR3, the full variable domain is EAEVAQSPRYKITEKSQAVAFWCDPISGHATLYWYRQILGQGPELLVQFQDESVVDDSQLPKDRFSAERLKGVDSTLKIQPAELGDSAMYLCASSFEGPRNTQYFGPGTRLTVL.

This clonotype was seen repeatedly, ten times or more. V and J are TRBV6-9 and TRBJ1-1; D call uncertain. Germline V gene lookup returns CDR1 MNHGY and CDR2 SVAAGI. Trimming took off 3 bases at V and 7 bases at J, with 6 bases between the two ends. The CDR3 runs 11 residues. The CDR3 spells CASSYLDEAFF. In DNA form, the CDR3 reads TGTGCCAGCAGTTACTTAGATGAAGCTTTCTTT.

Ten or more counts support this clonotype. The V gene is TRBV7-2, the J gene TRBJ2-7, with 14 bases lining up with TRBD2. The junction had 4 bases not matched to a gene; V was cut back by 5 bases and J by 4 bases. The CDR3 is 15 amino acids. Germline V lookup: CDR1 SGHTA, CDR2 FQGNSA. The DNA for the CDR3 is TGTGCCAGCAGCATAGGACTAGCGGGAGGTTACGAGCAGTACTTC. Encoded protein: CASSIGLAGGYEQYF. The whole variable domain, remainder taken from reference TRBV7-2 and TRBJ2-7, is GAGVSQSPSNKVTEKGKDVELRCDPISGHTALYWYRQSLGQGLEFLIYFQGNSAPDKSGLPSDRFSAERTGGSVSTLTIQRTQQEDSAVYLCASSIGLAGGYEQYFGPGTRLTVT.

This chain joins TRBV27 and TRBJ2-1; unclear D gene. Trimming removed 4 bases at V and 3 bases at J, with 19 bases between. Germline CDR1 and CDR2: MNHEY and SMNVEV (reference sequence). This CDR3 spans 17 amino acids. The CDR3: CASSSPRSVHDYNEQFF. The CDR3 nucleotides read TGTGCCAGCAGTTCTCCCCGGTCGGTTCATGACTACAATGAGCAGTTCTTC.

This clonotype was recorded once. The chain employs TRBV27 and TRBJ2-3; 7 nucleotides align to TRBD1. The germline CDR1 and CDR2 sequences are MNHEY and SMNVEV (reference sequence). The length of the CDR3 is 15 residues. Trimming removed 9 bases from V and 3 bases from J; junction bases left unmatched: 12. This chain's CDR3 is CASAHPGQQTDTQYF. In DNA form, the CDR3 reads TGTGCCAGTGCCCACCCGGGACAGCAAACAGATACGCAGTATTTT.

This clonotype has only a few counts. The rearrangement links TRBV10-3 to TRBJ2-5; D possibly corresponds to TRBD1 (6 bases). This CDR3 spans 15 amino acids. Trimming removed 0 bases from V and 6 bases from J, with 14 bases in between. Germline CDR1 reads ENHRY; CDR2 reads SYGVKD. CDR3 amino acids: CAISESNGGEKTQYF. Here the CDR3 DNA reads TGTGCCATCAGTGAGTCGAATGGGGGCGAAAAGACCCAGTACTTC.

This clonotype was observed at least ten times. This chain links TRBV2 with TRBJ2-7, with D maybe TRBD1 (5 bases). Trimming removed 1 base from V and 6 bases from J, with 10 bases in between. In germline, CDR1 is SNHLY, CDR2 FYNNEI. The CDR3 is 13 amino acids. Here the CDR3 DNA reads TGTGCCAGCAGTGAAGAGGGGATCCGCGAGCAGTACTTC. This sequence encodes CASSEEGIREQYF.

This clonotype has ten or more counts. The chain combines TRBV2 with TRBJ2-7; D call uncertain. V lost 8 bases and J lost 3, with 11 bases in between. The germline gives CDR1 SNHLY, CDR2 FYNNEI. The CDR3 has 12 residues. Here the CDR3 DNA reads TGTGCCAGCGGCGGACGGTTCTACGAGCAGTACTTC. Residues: CASGGRFYEQYF.

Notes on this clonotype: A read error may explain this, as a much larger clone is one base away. CDR3 in amino acids: CVSSTSLSNQPQHF. The CDR3 nucleotides read TGTGTCAGCAGTACGTCACTGAGCAATCAGCCCCAGCATTTT. The J gene is TRBJ1-5, the V gene TRBV6-1; no reliable D call. The germline CDR1 and CDR2 sequences are MNHNS and SASEGT. This CDR3 region has 14 residues.

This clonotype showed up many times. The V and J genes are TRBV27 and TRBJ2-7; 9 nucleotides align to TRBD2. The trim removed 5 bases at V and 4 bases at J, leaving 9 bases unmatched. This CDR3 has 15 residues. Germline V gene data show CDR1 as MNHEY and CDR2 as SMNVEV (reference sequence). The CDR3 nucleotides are TGTGCCAGCAGTCCGAGGACTAGCGCGAGTTACGAGCAGTACTTC. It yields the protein CASSPRTSASYEQYF.